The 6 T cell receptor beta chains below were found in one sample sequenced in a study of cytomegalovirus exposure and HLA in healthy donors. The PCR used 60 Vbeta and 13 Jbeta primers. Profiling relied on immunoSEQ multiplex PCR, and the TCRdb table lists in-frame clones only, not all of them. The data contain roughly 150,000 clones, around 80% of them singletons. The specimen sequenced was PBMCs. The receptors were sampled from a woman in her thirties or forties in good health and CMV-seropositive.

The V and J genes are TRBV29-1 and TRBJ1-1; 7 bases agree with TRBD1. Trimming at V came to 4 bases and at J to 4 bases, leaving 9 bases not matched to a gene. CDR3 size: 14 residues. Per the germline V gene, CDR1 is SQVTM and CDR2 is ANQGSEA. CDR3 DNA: TGCAGCGTTGTTTCCAGGGGGGTTCTCACTGAAGCTTTCTTT. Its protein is CSVVSRGVLTEAFF.

CDR3: CASGTNRDRLAKNIQYF. The DNA for the CDR3 is TGTGCCAGCGGGACAAACCGGGACAGACTAGCCAAAAACATTCAGTACTTC. The chain couples TRBV19 to TRBJ2-4; 7 bases match TRBD1. J lost 0 bases, V lost 9 bases, and 14 bases had no gene match. Germline V gene lookup returns CDR1 LNHDA and CDR2 SQIVND (reference sequence). This CDR3 is 17 amino acids long.

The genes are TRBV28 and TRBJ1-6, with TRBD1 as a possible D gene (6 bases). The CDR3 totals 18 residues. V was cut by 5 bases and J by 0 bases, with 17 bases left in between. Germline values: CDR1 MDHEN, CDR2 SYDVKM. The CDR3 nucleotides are TGTGCCAGCAGTACCAACAGGGACACCATCTCCTATAATTCACCCCTCCACTTT. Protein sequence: CASSTNRDTISYNSPLHF.

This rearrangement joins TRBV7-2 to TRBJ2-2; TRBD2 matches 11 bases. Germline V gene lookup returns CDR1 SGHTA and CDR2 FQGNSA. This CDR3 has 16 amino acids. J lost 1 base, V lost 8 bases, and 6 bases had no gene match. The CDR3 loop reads CASLLAGGVNTGELFF. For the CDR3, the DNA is TGTGCCAGCCTGCTAGCGGGAGGCGTGAACACCGGGGAGCTGTTTTTT.

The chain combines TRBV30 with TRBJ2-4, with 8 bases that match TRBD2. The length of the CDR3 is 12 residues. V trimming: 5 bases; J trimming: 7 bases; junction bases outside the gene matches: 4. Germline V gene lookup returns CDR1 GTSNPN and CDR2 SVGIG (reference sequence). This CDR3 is CAWALADNIQYF. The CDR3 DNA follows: TGTGCCTGGGCACTAGCGGATAACATTCAGTACTTC.

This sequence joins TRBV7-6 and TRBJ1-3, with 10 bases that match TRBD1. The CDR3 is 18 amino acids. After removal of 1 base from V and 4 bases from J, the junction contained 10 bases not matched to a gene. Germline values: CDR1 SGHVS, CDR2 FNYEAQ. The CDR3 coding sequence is TGTGCCAGCAGCTTAGAACGACAGGGGGCCAAATCGGGAAACACCATATATTTT. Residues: CASSLERQGAKSGNTIYF.